Below, 28 T cell receptor beta chains from the same sample are listed, as sequenced in a study of blood T cell repertoires in COVID-19 (dated by TCRdb to 2019 to 2021). The library relied on the immunoSEQ multiplex PCR assay. This immuneACCESS table, as held by TCRdb, lists in-frame sequences with V and J called but not all clones. Of the missing ones, under half trace to an unresolved V gene in checked studies; the others have no known cause. The sample table contains around 150,000 clones; only one count was recorded for 65% to 85% of them. The top ten clones comprise approximately 11% of the sample. Sequenced: peripheral blood. All receptors derive from a man aged 55 to 70 with active or convalescent COVID-19.

The chain combines TRBV4-1 with TRBJ2-1; perhaps TRBD2 as D (6 bases). V shed 0 bases and J shed 3 bases, with 12 bases lying between them. From germline, CDR1 is MGHRA and CDR2 YSYEKL. This CDR3 spans 16 amino acids. Here the CDR3 reads CASSQDGAGNYNEQFF. The CDR3 DNA sequence: TGCGCCAGCAGCCAAGATGGGGCGGGGAACTACAATGAGCAGTTCTTC.

The chain carries TRBV7-9 and TRBJ2-7; 14 bases are shared with TRBD2. The CDR3 length is 18 residues. J gave up 0 bases and V 5 bases, and 9 bases lay outside the gene matches. Germline values: CDR1 SEHNR, CDR2 FQNEAQ (reference sequence). CDR3 in DNA: TGTGCCAGCAGCCGCCAGGGACTAGCGGGAGCGAGCTCCTACGAGCAGTACTTC. This codes for CASSRQGLAGASSYEQYF.

On this clone: The sample contains more than one DNA sequence encoding this CDR3. The chain combines TRBV18 with TRBJ2-3, with a possible D match to TRBD1 (5 bases). CDR1 and CDR2 (germline): KGHSH, LQKENI. This CDR3 spans 14 amino acids. The V and J ends lost 3 bases and 3 bases respectively, with 10 bases between them. The CDR3 reads CASSPQRGTDTQYF. The CDR3 DNA follows: TGTGCCAGCTCACCCCAAAGGGGTACAGATACGCAGTATTTT.

The chain has TRBV6-5 and TRBJ1-2; 7 bases match TRBD1. CDR1 is MNHEY and CDR2 is SVGAGI in the germline V gene. The CDR3 contains 14 residues. V shed 6 bases and J 6 bases; nucleotides not matched to a gene: 10. The CDR3: CASRSTGVRDGYTF. In DNA form, the CDR3 reads TGTGCCAGCAGGTCCACAGGGGTGCGAGATGGCTACACCTTC.

The chain couples TRBV27 to TRBJ1-1; TRBD1 agrees at 7 bases. The CDR3 has 17 residues. The germline CDR1 and CDR2 sequences are MNHEY and SMNVEV (reference sequence). V dropped 5 bases and J dropped 0; count of bases not matched to a gene: 12. As DNA, the CDR3 is TGTGCCAGCAGTCCCTCGGGAGGGGGCGCGCTGAACACTGAAGCTTTCTTT. Translating it yields CASSPSGGGALNTEAFF.

V is TRBV2 and J is TRBJ1-1; D possibly corresponds to TRBD1 (6 bases). Germline CDR1 reads SNHLY; CDR2 reads FYNNEI. The CDR3 has 14 residues. The ends were cut back, 6 bases at V and 4 bases at J, with 15 bases in the middle. CDR3 in amino acids: CASSAPRGGTEAFF. CDR3 sequence (DNA): TGTGCCAGCAGCGCCCCCAGGGGCGGCACTGAAGCTTTCTTT.

The rearrangement links TRBV15 to TRBJ2-5; D is perhaps TRBD2 (6 bases). The V end lost 0 bases, the J end lost 2 bases, and 13 bases lay between the germline ends. This CDR3 contains 16 residues. Germline V gene data show CDR1 as LNHNV and CDR2 as YYDKDF (reference sequence). In nucleotides, the CDR3 is TGTGCCACCAGCAGAGATCCGGGACTCCTTCAAGAGACCCAGTACTTC. Translating gives CATSRDPGLLQETQYF. Full variable domain (outside the CDR3, taken from reference TRBV15 and TRBJ2-5): DAMVIQNPRYQVTQFGKPVTLSCSQTLNHNVMYWYQQKSSQAPKLLFHYYDKDFNNEADTPDNFQSRRPNTSFCFLDIRSPGLGDTAMYLCATSRDPGLLQETQYFGPGTRLLVL.

The chain links TRBV10-2 to TRBJ1-2, with D hard to call. V lost 0 bases, J lost 4 bases, and 6 bases lay in between. Germline assignment: CDR1 WSHSY and CDR2 SAAADI. The CDR3 spans 13 residues. The chain's CDR3 is CASSESWSYGYTF. Here the CDR3 DNA reads TGCGCCAGCAGTGAGTCATGGAGCTATGGCTACACCTTC.

The chain employs TRBV2 and TRBJ2-5; 10 bases fit TRBD1. This CDR3 is 14 amino acids long. The V and J ends lost 4 bases and 13 bases, in that order; junction bases with no gene match: 12. Germline CDR1 is SNHLY and CDR2 is FYNNEI. CDR3 DNA sequence: TGTGCCAGCAGTGCGGGACAGGGGTGGGTCCCACTGTACTTC. Translated: CASSAGQGWVPLYF.

V is TRBV5-1 and J is TRBJ1-4; D call uncertain. Between the trimmed V and J ends, which lost 4 bases and 4 bases, there was a span of 17 bases. There are 16 residues in the CDR3. The V gene's germline CDR1 is SGHRS and CDR2 YFSETQ. The CDR3 is CASSPNPSRGNEKLFF. CDR3 in DNA: TGCGCCAGCAGCCCGAATCCAAGCCGGGGTAATGAAAAACTGTTTTTT.

The CDR3 DNA is TGTGCCACCAGCGGGGACAGGATGAACACTGAAGCTTTCTTT. Its protein is CATSGDRMNTEAFF. This chain uses TRBV15 with TRBJ1-1; 8 bases are a match to TRBD1. J lost 0 bases, V lost 5 bases, and 2 bases had no gene match. There are 14 residues in the CDR3. Germline V gene sequence: CDR1 LNHNV, CDR2 YYDKDF (reference sequence).

CDR3 DNA: TGTGCCAGCAGTGAGTCGGGGTGGAATCAGCCCCAGCATTTT. Translating it yields CASSESGWNQPQHF. This chain connects TRBV6-1 to TRBJ1-5, with no clear D. From germline, CDR1 is MNHNS and CDR2 SASEGT. V shed 3 bases and J shed 4 bases, with 10 bases lying between them. This CDR3 comprises 14 residues.

The CDR3 is CASSFVRTSGNNEQFF. CDR3 in DNA: TGTGCCAGCAGTTTTGTCAGGACTAGCGGAAACAATGAGCAGTTCTTC. The V call is TRBV28, the J call TRBJ2-1; 10 positions agree with TRBD2. Germline V CDR1 and CDR2: MDHEN, SYDVKM. This CDR3 has 16 amino acids. Trimming at V came to 3 bases and at J to 5 bases, leaving 7 bases not matched to a gene.

The chain links TRBV12-3 or TRBV12-4 to TRBJ2-1, with a possible D match to TRBD1 (6 bases). The CDR3 contains 12 residues. V gave up 7 bases and J gave up 7 bases, with 11 bases separating them. The CDR3 protein is CASNPRGNEQFF. CDR3 nucleotides: TGTGCCAGCAACCCTAGGGGGAATGAGCAGTTCTTC.

The DNA for the CDR3 is TGTGCCAGTAGTATGGGGCGGATCCTACAAGAGACCCAGTACTTC. Translating it yields CASSMGRILQETQYF. This chain links TRBV19 with TRBJ2-5, with D possibly matching TRBD1 (5 bases). CDR3 size: 15 residues. V shed 3 bases and J shed 2 bases, with 13 bases lying between them. CDR1 and CDR2 from the germline V gene are LNHDA and SQIVND (reference sequence).

This chain uses TRBV9 with TRBJ2-4; D gene unclear. This CDR3 has 14 residues. The ends were cut back, 2 bases at V and 7 bases at J, with 13 bases in the middle. CDR1 is SGDLS, CDR2 YYNGEE, per germline. The CDR3, as DNA: TGTGCCAGCAGCGTCACCATGAGCAGGAACATTCAGTACTTC. Protein product: CASSVTMSRNIQYF. The full variable domain, completed using reference TRBV9 and TRBJ2-4, is DSGVTQTPKHLITATGQRVTLRCSPRSGDLSVYWYQQSLDQGLQFLIQYYNGEERAKGNILERFSAQQFPDLHSELNLSSLELGDSALYFCASSVTMSRNIQYFGAGTRLSVL.

The rearrangement joins TRBV18 to TRBJ1-6, with D hard to call. V lost 4 bases and J lost 9, with 13 bases in between. Per the germline V gene, CDR1 is KGHSH and CDR2 is LQKENI. The CDR3 loop spans 14 amino acids. CDR3 loop: CASSQGWEGSPLHF. CDR3 DNA: TGTGCCAGCTCACAGGGTTGGGAGGGTTCACCCCTCCACTTT.

This clone was recorded once. CDR3 in amino acids: CASSVGRDYSNQPQHF. In DNA form, the CDR3 reads TGTGCCAGCTCCGTTGGCAGGGATTATAGCAATCAGCCCCAGCATTTT. The chain couples TRBV6-6 to TRBJ1-5; D perhaps matches TRBD1 (5 bases). The V and J ends lost 8 bases and 0 bases respectively, with 17 bases between them. CDR3 length: 16 amino acids. Germline V gene sequence: CDR1 MNHNY, CDR2 SVGAGI (reference sequence).

The gene calls are TRBV7-9 and TRBJ1-2, with D possibly TRBD1 on 5 matching bases. Germline CDR1 and CDR2: SEHNR and FQNEAQ (reference sequence). This CDR3 comprises 17 residues. Trimming left V 3 bases short and J 8 bases short, with 25 bases between. This chain's CDR3 is CASSFAGREDPGRGYTF. The CDR3, as DNA: TGTGCCAGCAGCTTTGCAGGCAGGGAGGACCCTGGGCGCGGCTACACCTTC.

This sequence joins TRBV27 and TRBJ1-6; TRBD1 agrees at 7 bases. The V gene end was trimmed by 5 bases and the J gene end by 7 bases; junction bases not matched to a gene: 11. From germline, CDR1 is MNHEY and CDR2 SMNVEV (reference sequence). The CDR3 consists of 16 residues. CDR3 DNA sequence: TGTGCCAGCAGTAGGACCACAGGGGCGCAAAATTCACCCCTCCACTTT. This translates into CASSRTTGAQNSPLHF.

The chain recombines TRBV3-1 (or the pseudogene TRBV3-2) with TRBJ1-1; D ambiguous. This CDR3 has 13 amino acids. V was clipped by 0 bases and J by 6 bases, with 8 bases between them. The germline V gene has CDR1 LGHDT and CDR2 YNNKEL (reference sequence). The CDR3 DNA is TGTGCCAGCAGCCAAGATAACAGACCTGAAGCTTTCTTT. Translation: CASSQDNRPEAFF.

This CDR3 reads CASSPLAYEQYF. In nucleotides, the CDR3 is TGTGCCAGCAGCCCTCTAGCCTACGAGCAGTACTTC. J is TRBJ2-7 and V is TRBV6-6, with D unresolved. This CDR3 is 12 amino acids long. V dropped 6 bases and J dropped 2 bases, with 8 bases sitting between them. Germline CDR1 reads MNHNY; CDR2 reads SVGAGI (reference sequence).

The V call is TRBV6-2 or TRBV6-3, the J call TRBJ2-6; possibly TRBD1 for D (6 bases). Germline assignment: CDR1 MNHEY and CDR2 SVGEGT. V dropped 5 bases and J dropped 1 base, with 9 bases sitting between them. The CDR3 is 15 amino acids. The CDR3 region has the DNA TGTGCCAGCAGTAAGGGACATTCTGGGGCCAACGTCCTGACTTTC. It encodes CASSKGHSGANVLTF.

V gene TRBV7-9 combines with J gene TRBJ2-7, with 7 bases aligning to TRBD1. CDR3 length equals 15 residues. Trimming removed 6 bases from V and 0 bases from J; junction bases left unmatched: 8. Looked up from germline, CDR1 is SEHNR and CDR2 is FQNEAQ (reference sequence). The CDR3 loop is CASSSGQHSSYEQYF. CDR3 DNA sequence: TGTGCCAGCAGTTCGGGACAGCATAGCTCCTACGAGCAGTACTTC. The variable domain in full, completed from reference TRBV7-9 and TRBJ2-7, reads DTGVSQNPRHKITKRGQNVTFRCDPISEHNRLYWYRQTLGQGPEFLTYFQNEAQLEKSRLLSDRFSAERPKGSFSTLEIQRTEQGDSAMYLCASSSGQHSSYEQYFGPGTRLTVT.

The rearrangement joins TRBV18 to TRBJ2-1; 8 nucleotides align to TRBD2. Germline trimming cut 1 base from V and 8 bases from J; bases unmatched to any gene: 7. Germline V gene sequence: CDR1 KGHSH, CDR2 LQKENI. This CDR3 spans 15 amino acids. The CDR3 DNA is TGTGCCAGCTCACCACGACTAGCGAGGAACGATGAGCAGTTCTTC. Its protein is CASSPRLARNDEQFF.

This clone appeared a few times. V gene TRBV27 combines with J gene TRBJ2-4, with a tentative D call TRBD2 (6 bases). With 6 bases removed from V and 9 bases from J, the gap between germline ends came to 9 bases. Germline values: CDR1 MNHEY, CDR2 SMNVEV (reference sequence). This CDR3 has 11 residues. The CDR3 protein is CASRWRVIQYF. CDR3 in DNA: TGTGCCAGCAGGTGGAGGGTCATTCAGTACTTC.

This rearrangement joins TRBV7-9 to TRBJ2-1; TRBD2 aligns across 8 bases. V gave up 4 bases and J gave up 4 bases; unmatched junction bases: 6. The CDR3 length is 15 residues. Germline V CDR1 and CDR2: SEHNR, FQNEAQ (reference sequence). The CDR3 region is CASSSTSGTYNEQFF. CDR3 nucleotide sequence: TGTGCCAGCAGCTCTACTAGCGGTACATACAATGAGCAGTTCTTC.

This chain uses TRBV14 with TRBJ2-1; 7 bases align to TRBD2. J lost 6 bases, V lost 4 bases, and 6 bases had no gene match. This CDR3 has 14 amino acids. Germline V gene data show CDR1 as SGHDN and CDR2 as FVKESK. This CDR3 is CASSRPGGVNEQFF. The CDR3 nucleotides read TGTGCCAGCAGCCGTCCGGGGGGTGTCAATGAGCAGTTCTTC.